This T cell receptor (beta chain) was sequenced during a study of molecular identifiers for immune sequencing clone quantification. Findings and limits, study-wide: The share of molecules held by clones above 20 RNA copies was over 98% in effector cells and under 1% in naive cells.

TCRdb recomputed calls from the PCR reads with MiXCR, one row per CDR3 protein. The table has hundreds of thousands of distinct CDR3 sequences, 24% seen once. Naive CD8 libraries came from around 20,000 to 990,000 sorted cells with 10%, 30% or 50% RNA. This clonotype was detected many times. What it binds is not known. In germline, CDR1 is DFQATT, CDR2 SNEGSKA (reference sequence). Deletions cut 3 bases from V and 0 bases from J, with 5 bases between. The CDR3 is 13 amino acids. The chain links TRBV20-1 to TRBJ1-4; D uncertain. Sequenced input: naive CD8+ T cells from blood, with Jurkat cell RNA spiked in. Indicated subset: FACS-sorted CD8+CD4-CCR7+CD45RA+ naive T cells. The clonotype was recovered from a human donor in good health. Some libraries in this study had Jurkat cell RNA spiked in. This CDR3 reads CSARPSTNEKLFF. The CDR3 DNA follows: TGCAGTGCTAGGCCATCAACTAATGAAAAACTGTTTTTT.